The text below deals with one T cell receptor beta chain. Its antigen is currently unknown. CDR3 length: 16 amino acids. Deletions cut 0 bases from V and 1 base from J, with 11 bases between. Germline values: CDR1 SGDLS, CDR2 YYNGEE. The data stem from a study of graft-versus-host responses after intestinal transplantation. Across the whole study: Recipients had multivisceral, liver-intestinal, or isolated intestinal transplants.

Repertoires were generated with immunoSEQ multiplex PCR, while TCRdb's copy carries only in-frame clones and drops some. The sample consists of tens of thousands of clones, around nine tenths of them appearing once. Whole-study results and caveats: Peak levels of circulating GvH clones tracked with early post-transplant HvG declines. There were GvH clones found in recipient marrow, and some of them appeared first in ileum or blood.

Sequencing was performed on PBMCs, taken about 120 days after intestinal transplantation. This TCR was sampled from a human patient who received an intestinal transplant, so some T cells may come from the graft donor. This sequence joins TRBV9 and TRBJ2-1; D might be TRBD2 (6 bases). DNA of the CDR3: TGTGCCAGCAGCGTAGAAGGAGGAGGGTCCTACAATGAGCAGTTCTTC. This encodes CASSVEGGGSYNEQFF.